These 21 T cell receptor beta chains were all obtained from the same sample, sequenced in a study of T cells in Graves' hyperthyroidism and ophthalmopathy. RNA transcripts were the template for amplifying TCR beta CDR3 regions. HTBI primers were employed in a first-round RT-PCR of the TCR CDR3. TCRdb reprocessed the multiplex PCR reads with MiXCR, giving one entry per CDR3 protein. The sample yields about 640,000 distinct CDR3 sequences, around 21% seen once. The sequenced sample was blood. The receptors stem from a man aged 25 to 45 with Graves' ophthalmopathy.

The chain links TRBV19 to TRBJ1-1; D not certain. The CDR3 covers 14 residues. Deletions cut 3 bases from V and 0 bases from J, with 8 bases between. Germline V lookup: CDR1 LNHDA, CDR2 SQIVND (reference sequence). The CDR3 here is CASSIGQMNTEAFF. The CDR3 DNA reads TGTGCCAGTAGTATTGGTCAGATGAACACTGAAGCTTTCTTT.

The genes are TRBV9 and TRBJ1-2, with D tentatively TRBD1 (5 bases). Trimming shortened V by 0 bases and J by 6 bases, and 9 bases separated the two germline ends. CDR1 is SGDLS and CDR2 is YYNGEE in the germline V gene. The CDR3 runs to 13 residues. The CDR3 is CASSVGQGDGYTF. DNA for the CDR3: TGTGCCAGCAGCGTAGGGCAGGGTGATGGCTACACCTTC.

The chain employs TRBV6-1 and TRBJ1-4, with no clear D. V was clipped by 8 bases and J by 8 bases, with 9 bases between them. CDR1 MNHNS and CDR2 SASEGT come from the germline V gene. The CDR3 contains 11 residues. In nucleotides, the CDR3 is TGTGCCAGCGGAGTGGGAGAAAAACTGTTTTTT. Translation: CASGVGEKLFF.

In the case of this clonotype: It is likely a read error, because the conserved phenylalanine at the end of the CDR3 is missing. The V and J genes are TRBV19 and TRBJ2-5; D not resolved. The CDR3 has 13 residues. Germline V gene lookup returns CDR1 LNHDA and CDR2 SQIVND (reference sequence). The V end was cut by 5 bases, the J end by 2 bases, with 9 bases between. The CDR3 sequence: CASSAQKQETQYL. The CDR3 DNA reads TGTGCCAGTAGTGCCCAGAAGCAAGAGACCCAGTACCTC.

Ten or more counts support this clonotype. The DNA of the CDR3 is TGTGCCAGCAGTACCGAGACAGGGAGGGTGGCTTTCTTT. This translates into CASSTETGRVAFF. The rearrangement uses TRBV28 and TRBJ1-1, with 7 bases that match TRBD1. Germline CDR1 reads MDHEN; CDR2 reads SYDVKM. V gave up 5 bases and J gave up 11 bases; unmatched junction bases: 11. CDR3 size: 13 residues. Looking up the rest from reference TRBV28 and TRBJ1-1 gives the full variable domain: DVKVTQSSRYLVKRTGEKVFLECVQDMDHENMFWYRQDPGLGLRLIYFSYDVKMKEKGDIPEGYSVSREKKERFSLILESASTNQTSMYLCASSTETGRVAFFGQGTRLTVV.

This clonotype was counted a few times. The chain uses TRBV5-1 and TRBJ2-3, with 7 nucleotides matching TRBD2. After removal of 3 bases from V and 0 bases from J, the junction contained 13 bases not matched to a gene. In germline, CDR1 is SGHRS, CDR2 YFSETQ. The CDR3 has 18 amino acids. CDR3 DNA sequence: TGCGCCAGCAGCTCAAGAGTGCCGGGGGGAACTAGCACAGATACGCAGTATTTT. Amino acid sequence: CASSSRVPGGTSTDTQYF.

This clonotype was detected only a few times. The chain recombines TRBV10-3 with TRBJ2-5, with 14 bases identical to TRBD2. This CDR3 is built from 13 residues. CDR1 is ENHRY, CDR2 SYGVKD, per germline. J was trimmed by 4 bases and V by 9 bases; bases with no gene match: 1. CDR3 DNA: TGTGCCATGGGGACTAGCGGGAGAGAGACCCAGTACTTC. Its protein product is CAMGTSGRETQYF.

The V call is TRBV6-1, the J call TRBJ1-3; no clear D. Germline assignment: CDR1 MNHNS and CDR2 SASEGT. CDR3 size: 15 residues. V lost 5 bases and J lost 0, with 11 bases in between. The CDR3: CASSRKGSSGNTIYF. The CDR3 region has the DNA TGTGCCAGCAGTCGCAAAGGGAGCTCTGGAAACACCATATATTTT.

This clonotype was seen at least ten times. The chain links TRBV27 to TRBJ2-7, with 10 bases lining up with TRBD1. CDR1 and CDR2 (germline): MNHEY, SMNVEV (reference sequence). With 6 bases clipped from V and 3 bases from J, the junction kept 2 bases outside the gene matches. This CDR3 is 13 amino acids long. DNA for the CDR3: TGTGCCAGCAGCCGGACAGGGGGCTACGAGCAGTACTTC. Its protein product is CASSRTGGYEQYF.

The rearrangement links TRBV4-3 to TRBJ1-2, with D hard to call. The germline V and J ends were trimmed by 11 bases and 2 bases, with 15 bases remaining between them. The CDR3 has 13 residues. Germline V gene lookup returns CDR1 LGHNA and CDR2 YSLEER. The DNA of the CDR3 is TGCGCCTCACGCGGTAGTCAGAACTATGGCTACACCTTC. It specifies CASRGSQNYGYTF.

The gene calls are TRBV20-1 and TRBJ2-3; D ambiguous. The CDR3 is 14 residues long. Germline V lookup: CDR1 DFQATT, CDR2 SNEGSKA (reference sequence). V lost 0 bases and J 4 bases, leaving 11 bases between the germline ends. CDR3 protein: CSARDFSTADTQYF. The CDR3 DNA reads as TGCAGTGCTAGAGATTTTTCTACCGCAGATACGCAGTATTTT.

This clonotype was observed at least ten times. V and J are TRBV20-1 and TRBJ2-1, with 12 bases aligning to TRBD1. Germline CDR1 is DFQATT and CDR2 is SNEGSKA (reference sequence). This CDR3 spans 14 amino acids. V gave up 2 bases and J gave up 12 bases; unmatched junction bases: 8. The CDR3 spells CSARKGQGAKGQFF. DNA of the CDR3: TGCAGTGCTAGAAAGGGACAGGGGGCGAAGGGGCAGTTCTTC.

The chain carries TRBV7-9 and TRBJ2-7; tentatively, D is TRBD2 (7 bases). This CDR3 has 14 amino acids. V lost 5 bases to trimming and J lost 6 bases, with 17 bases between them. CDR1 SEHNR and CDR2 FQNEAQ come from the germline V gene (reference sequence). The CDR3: CASSSGTSLVEQYF. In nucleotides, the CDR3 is TGTGCCAGCAGCAGCGGGACAAGTCTAGTCGAGCAGTACTTC. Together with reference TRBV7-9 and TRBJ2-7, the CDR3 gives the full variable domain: DTGVSQNPRHKITKRGQNVTFRCDPISEHNRLYWYRQTLGQGPEFLTYFQNEAQLEKSRLLSDRFSAERPKGSFSTLEIQRTEQGDSAMYLCASSSGTSLVEQYFGPGTRLTVT.

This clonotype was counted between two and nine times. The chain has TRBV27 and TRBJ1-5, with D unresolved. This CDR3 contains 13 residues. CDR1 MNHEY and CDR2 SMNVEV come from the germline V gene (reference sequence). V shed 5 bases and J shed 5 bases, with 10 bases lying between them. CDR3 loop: CASSAGIHQPQHF. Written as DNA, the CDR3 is TGTGCCAGCAGTGCTGGGATACATCAGCCCCAGCATTTT.

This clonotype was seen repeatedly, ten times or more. In DNA, the CDR3 is TGTGCCTGGAGAATGTCCTACGAGCAGTACTTC. It specifies CAWRMSYEQYF. The gene calls are TRBV30 and TRBJ2-7; no clear D gene. With 3 bases removed from V and 1 base from J, the gap between germline ends came to 4 bases. Germline V gene sequence: CDR1 GTSNPN, CDR2 SVGIG (reference sequence). This CDR3 has 11 residues.

The CDR3 here is CASSYGLAGPKSYNEQFF. The CDR3 DNA reads TGTGCCAGCAGTTACGGACTAGCGGGGCCAAAATCCTACAATGAGCAGTTCTTC. This chain connects TRBV6-5 to TRBJ2-1, with TRBD2 matching over 12 bases. Trimming removed 2 bases from V and 1 base from J; junction bases left unmatched: 6. There are 18 residues in the CDR3. Germline V lookup: CDR1 MNHEY, CDR2 SVGAGI.

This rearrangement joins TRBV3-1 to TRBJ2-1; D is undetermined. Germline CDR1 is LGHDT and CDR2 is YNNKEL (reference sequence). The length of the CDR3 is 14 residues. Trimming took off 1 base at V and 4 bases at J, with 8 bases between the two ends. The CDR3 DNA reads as TGTGCCAGCAGCCAAGGGGCATATTACAATGAGCAGTTCTTC. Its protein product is CASSQGAYYNEQFF.

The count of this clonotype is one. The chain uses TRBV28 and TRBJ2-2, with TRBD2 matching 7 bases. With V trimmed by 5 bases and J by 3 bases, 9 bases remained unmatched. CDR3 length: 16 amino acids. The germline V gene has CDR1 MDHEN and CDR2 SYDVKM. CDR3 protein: CASSPRSGADTGELFF. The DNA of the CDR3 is TGTGCCAGCAGTCCCCGGAGCGGGGCGGACACCGGGGAGCTGTTTTTT.

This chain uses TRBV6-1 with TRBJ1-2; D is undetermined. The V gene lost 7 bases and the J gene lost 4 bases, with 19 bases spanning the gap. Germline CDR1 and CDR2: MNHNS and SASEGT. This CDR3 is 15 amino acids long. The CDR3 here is CASTPSYTTSYGYTF. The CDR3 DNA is TGTGCCAGCACCCCTTCTTATACCACCAGCTATGGCTACACCTTC.

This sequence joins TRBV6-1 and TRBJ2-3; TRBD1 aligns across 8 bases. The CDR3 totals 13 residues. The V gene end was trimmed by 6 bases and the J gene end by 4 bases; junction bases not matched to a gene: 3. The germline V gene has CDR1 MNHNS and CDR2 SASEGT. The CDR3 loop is CASSDRGSDTQYF. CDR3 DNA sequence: TGTGCCAGCAGCGACAGGGGTTCAGATACGCAGTATTTT.

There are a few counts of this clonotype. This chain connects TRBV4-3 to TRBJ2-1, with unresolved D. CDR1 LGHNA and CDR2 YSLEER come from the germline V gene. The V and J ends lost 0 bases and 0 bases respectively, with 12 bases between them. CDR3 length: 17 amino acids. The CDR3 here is CASSQDGDSTSYNEQFF. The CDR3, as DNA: TGCGCCAGCAGCCAAGATGGAGACTCGACCTCCTACAATGAGCAGTTCTTC.